The clone carrying this T cell receptor (beta chain) was detected ten times or more. Its antigen remains unidentified. The sample originates from a study of T cells in Graves' hyperthyroidism and ophthalmopathy. Study outcomes and limitations: The model made its ophthalmopathy prediction, and onset followed a median about 6 months later. Most thyroid clonotypes with frequency above 0.001 were detected in blood. Stable hyperthyroidism and ophthalmopathy were separated using 13 V-J signatures.

Amplification of TCR beta CDR3 regions used RNA as the template. TCR CDR3 regions were first amplified by RT-PCR with HTBI primers. TCRdb reprocessed the multiplex PCR reads via MiXCR and lists one record per CDR3 protein. The sample lists 550,000 to 600,000 distinct CDR3 sequences; 13% to 15% were seen once. Uncontrolled infection, other autoimmune disease, pregnancy or lactation excluded patients. The sample taken for sequencing was blood. This receptor was taken from a woman under 30 with Graves' ophthalmopathy.

CDR3 nucleotides: TGTGCCAGCAGTTACTCGGGGGACACCCTTGTAGGCTACACCTTC. Translated: CASSYSGDTLVGYTF. This chain connects TRBV6-5 to TRBJ1-2; maybe TRBD1 (6 bases). The germline CDR1 and CDR2 sequences are MNHEY and SVGAGI. Trimming took 0 bases from V and 8 from J, leaving 16 bases between them. This CDR3 has 15 amino acids.